The clone carrying this T cell receptor beta chain appeared a single time. The data were obtained in a study of blood T cell repertoires in COVID-19. As for the study in general: Donors in the United States, Italy and Spain gave samples during acute or convalescent COVID-19. T cells, B-cell-depleted T cells, or PBMCs provided the cDNA or gDNA that served as material.

Germline V gene lookup returns CDR1 SGHNT and CDR2 YENEEA. V lost 4 bases to trimming and J lost 0 bases; unmatched junction nucleotides: 6. The CDR3 totals 17 residues. Authors' data handling: Reference gene primers were amplified, and this amplification served to estimate nucleated cell counts. Sequencing was performed with immunoSEQ multiplex PCR; in TCRdb, only in-frame clones are kept and a portion is missing. V and J calls and clone size are given by that table; D and trimming were obtained from the DNA. Of 95,000 to 110,000 clones listed, more than 75% are singletons. This sequence originates from a man between 60 and 75 years old with acute or convalescent COVID-19. The sequencing input was peripheral blood. This sequence joins TRBV11-3 and TRBJ2-3; 11 bases match TRBD2. The CDR3 protein is CASSSYGLAGSTDTQYF. The CDR3 coding sequence is TGTGCCAGCAGCTCCTATGGACTAGCGGGTAGCACAGATACGCAGTATTTT.